Listed below are T cell receptor beta chains from one sample, sequenced in a study of blood T cell repertoires in COVID-19. Data came from immunoSEQ multiplex PCR; TCRdb stores just in-frame clones and leaves some out. This table holds more than 95,000 clones, 80% to 95% found once. Sequencing used peripheral blood. The source is a man aged 50 to 60 with COVID-19, enrolled during active disease. The CDR3 runs from the conserved cysteine through the conserved F or W. Fields, in order: clone size, V gene, D gene, J gene, CDR3 DNA, CDR3 protein. A D gene is named only where the DNA matches it firmly. Part of the rows lack a size; the others show once, few, many or a class for expanded clones.

once	TRBV7-9	TRBD1	TRBJ1-2	TGTGCCAGCAGCCTGGACAGGGGCTTCCTTAGTCCTAACTATGGCTACACCTTC	CASSLDRGFLSPNYGYTF
.	TRBV28	.	TRBJ2-7	TGTGCCAGCAGTTTAAGGGCGACAGTTGAGCAGTACTTC	CASSLRATVEQYF
.	TRBV9	.	TRBJ2-1	TGTGCCAGCAGCGTAGATAACAGGGTAAGCTCCTACAATGAGCAGTTCTTC	CASSVDNRVSSYNEQFF
.	TRBV5-1	.	TRBJ2-2	TGCGCCAGCAGGCACGGGATATCGAACACCGGGGAGCTGTTTTTT	CASRHGISNTGELFF
.	TRBV11-2	.	TRBJ2-2	TGTGCCAGCTTTAGCGTCAGGAGAAGCGGGGAGCTGTTTTTT	CASFSVRRSGELFF
.	TRBV4-1	.	TRBJ1-2	TGCGCCAGCAGCCAAGAGGTCCTAAACTATGGCTACACCTTC	CASSQEVLNYGYTF
.	TRBV7-3	.	TRBJ1-2	TGTGCCAACACACTGCCGGACAGACCCACGGCCGTTAACTATGGCTACACCTTC	CANTLPDRPTAVNYGYTF
.	TRBV19	.	TRBJ2-2	TGTGCCAGTAGTATCGACGTCGGGACGAACACCGGGGAGCTGTTTTTT	CASSIDVGTNTGELFF
.	TRBV7-8	TRBD2	TRBJ2-1	TGTGCCAGCAGCCCAAAAGCGGGACGGACCTACAATGAGCAGTTCTTC	CASSPKAGRTYNEQFF
.	TRBV25-1	TRBD2	TRBJ2-1	TGTGCCAGCGGTGAGGTAGCGGGGTACAATGAGCAGTTCTTC	CASGEVAGYNEQFF
.	TRBV6-2/TRBV6-3	TRBD1	TRBJ2-1	TGTGCCAGCAGTTACGGGACAGTGGGATACAATGAGCAGTTCTTC	CASSYGTVGYNEQFF
.	TRBV4-3	TRBD2	TRBJ2-3	TGCGCCAGCAGCCAGGCCTTTAGCGGGAGCCCCCCAGATACGCAGTATTTT	CASSQAFSGSPPDTQYF
once	TRBV4-1	.	TRBJ2-3	TGCGCCAGCAGCCAACGCCCAGCGGGTGATAGCACAGATACGCAGTATTTT	CASSQRPAGDSTDTQYF
.	TRBV7-2	.	TRBJ2-1	TGTGCCAGCAGCTTACAGGCAGGGTGGGTCGGCGAGCAGTTCTTC	CASSLQAGWVGEQFF
.	TRBV29-1	TRBD2	TRBJ2-4	TGCAGCGTTGTCCCAAGCGGGGTCACTAACATTCAGTACTTC	CSVVPSGVTNIQYF
.	TRBV7-2	TRBD2	TRBJ2-7	TGTGCCAGCAGCCTGACTAGCGGAGACCTCTACGAGCAGTACTTC	CASSLTSGDLYEQYF
few	TRBV3-1/TRBV3-2	TRBD1	TRBJ1-3	TGTGCCAGCAGCCACGACAGGGGAGCTTCTGGAAACACCATATATTTT	CASSHDRGASGNTIYF
once	TRBV6-1	.	TRBJ2-7	TGTGCCAGCAGTGAAGGGCCTAGCGAGACCTACGAGCAGTACTTC	CASSEGPSETYEQYF